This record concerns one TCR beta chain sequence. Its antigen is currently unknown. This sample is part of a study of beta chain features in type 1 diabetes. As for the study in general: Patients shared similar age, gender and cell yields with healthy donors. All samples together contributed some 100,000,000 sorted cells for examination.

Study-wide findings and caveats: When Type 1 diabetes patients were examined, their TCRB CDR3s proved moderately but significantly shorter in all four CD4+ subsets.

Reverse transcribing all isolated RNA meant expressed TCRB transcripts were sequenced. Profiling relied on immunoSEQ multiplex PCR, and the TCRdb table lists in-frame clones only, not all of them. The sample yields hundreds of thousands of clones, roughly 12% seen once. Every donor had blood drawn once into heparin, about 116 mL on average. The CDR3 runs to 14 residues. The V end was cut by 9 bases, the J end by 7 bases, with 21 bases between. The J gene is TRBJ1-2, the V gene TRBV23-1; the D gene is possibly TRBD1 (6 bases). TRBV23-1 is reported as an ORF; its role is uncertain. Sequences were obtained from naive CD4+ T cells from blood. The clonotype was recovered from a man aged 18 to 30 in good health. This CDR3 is CASPQGRAFSGYTF. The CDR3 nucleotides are TGCGCCAGTCCCCAGGGGAGGGCATTTTCTGGCTACACCTTC.